These T cell receptor beta chains were read from a single sample in a study of beta chain features in type 1 diabetes. Profiled with immunoSEQ multiplex PCR; TCRdb holds only in-frame clones, not every one. Of 600,000 to 700,000 clones in the sample, around an eighth are singletons; the top ten hold roughly 0.11%. Sequencing was done on a sample of naive CD4+ T cells from blood. The receptors here all came from a man aged 30 to 39 with type 1 diabetes. Both conserved end residues are part of each CDR3. D genes are given only for firm matches. Clone size, where shown, is once, few, many, or a class for clones that have expanded.

>TRBJ1-1|-|TRBV28|-
TGTGCCAGCGGGCGTCCCGGCGTGGGCTCCACTGAAGCTTTCTTT
CASGRPGVGSTEAFF
>TRBJ1-5|-|TRBV10-3|-
TGTGCCATCAGTGCCCAGGATAGCAATCAGCCCCAGCATTTT
CAISAQDSNQPQHF
>TRBJ1-1|-|TRBV6-6|-
TGTGCCAGCAGTTACTCGACGAGAAGCGATGAAGCTTTCTTT
CASSYSTRSDEAFF
>TRBJ1-2|TRBD1|TRBV11-2|-
TGTGCCAGCAGCCTTACCAGGGGGGCTACTGGCTACACCTTC
CASSLTRGATGYTF
>TRBJ2-5|-|TRBV18|few
TGTGCCAGCTCACGCGGGACAGAGTCCCAAGAGACCCAGTACTTC
CASSRGTESQETQYF
>TRBJ2-5|TRBD1|TRBV7-9|-
TGTGCCAGCAGCCGACGACAGGGGTGGAGAGAGACCCAGTACTTC
CASSRRQGWRETQYF
>TRBJ1-1|-|TRBV9|few
TGTGCCAGCAGCGTAGGCACAGGTAACACTGAAGCTTTCTTT
CASSVGTGNTEAFF
>TRBJ2-7|-|TRBV29-1|few
TGCAGCGTGGATGAAGGCTACGAGCAGTACTTC
CSVDEGYEQYF
>TRBJ1-3|TRBD1|TRBV27|-
TGTGCCAGCAGTACAGGGGCCGGACAGGGGTTCGGAAACACCATATATTTT
CASSTGAGQGFGNTIYF
>TRBJ2-2|TRBD2|TRBV28|-
TGTGCCAGCCTCGGACTAGCGCTGAACACCGGGGAGCTGTTTTTT
CASLGLALNTGELFF
>TRBJ2-3|TRBD1|TRBV18|-
TGTGCCAGCTCGGAAAGGACAGGTTTGGTAGATACGCAGTATTTT
CASSERTGLVDTQYF
>TRBJ2-3|TRBD1|TRBV9|-
TGTGCCAGCAGCTTACAGGGGGAAATCACAGATACGCAGTATTTT
CASSLQGEITDTQYF
>TRBJ2-7|-|TRBV27|few
TGTGCCAGCAGTGACAGGAGCTCCTACGAGCAGTACTTC
CASSDRSSYEQYF
>TRBJ2-1|-|TRBV28|few
TGTGCCAGCAGGGGGATGGGCAATGAGCAGTTCTTC
CASRGMGNEQFF
>TRBJ2-3|-|TRBV5-1|-
TGCGCCAGCAGCTTGGCCAATAGGGGCCACACAGATACGCAGTATTTT
CASSLANRGHTDTQYF
>TRBJ1-2|-|TRBV7-2|few
TGTGCCAGCAGCTTGAGGCAGACCACTAACTATGGCTACACCTTC
CASSLRQTTNYGYTF
>TRBJ1-5|-|TRBV11-2|few
TGTGCCAGCAGCTTAGGTGTGGGGCGCAGCAATCAGCCCCAGCATTTT
CASSLGVGRSNQPQHF
>TRBJ1-4|-|TRBV14|few
TGTGCCAGCAGCCAACCAGGATCTACAACTAATGAAAAACTGTTTTTT
CASSQPGSTTNEKLFF
>TRBJ1-2|TRBD1|TRBV4-2|few
TGTGCCAGCAGCCAAGGGACAGGGGGCTCCTATGGCTACACCTTC
CASSQGTGGSYGYTF
>TRBJ2-3|TRBD1|TRBV19|-
TGTGCCAGTAATCCTGGACAGGGCACAGATACGCAGTATTTT
CASNPGQGTDTQYF
>TRBJ2-5|-|TRBV5-1|-
TGCGCCAGCAGCTGGCGGCCTTCAAGGGATGAGACCCAGTACTTC
CASSWRPSRDETQYF
>TRBJ1-4|-|TRBV30|few
TGTGCCTGGGCTGCCGGGACCCAGTCTGAAAAACTGTTTTTT
CAWAAGTQSEKLFF
>TRBJ2-1|TRBD2|TRBV18|-
TGTGCCAGCTCACCATCGCTAGCGGGGGGGCCGTCAGTCGAGCAGTTCTTC
CASSPSLAGGPSVEQFF
>TRBJ2-7|-|TRBV7-2|-
TGTGCCAGCAGCTTAAGGCCCGGGGGATCCTACGAGCAGTACTTC
CASSLRPGGSYEQYF
>TRBJ2-5|-|TRBV10-3|few
TGTGCCACAGGAGGGGGGGAGACCCAGTACTTC
CATGGGETQYF
>TRBJ2-7|TRBD1|TRBV6-1|-
TGTGCCAGCAGTTCCCCGGGACAGGGAACGGACGAGCAGTACTTC
CASSSPGQGTDEQYF
>TRBJ2-5|-|TRBV6-1|few
TGTGCCAGCAGTGAACAGGCGGGGAGTGAGACCCAGTACTTC
CASSEQAGSETQYF
>TRBJ1-1|-|TRBV5-4|few
TGTGCCAGCGGGGGTGAGGGGTCGGTGAACACTGAAGCTTTCTTT
CASGGEGSVNTEAFF
>TRBJ2-7|-|TRBV4-3|few
TGCGCCAGCAGCCCACAGGAGGTATTCTACGAGCAGTACTTC
CASSPQEVFYEQYF
>TRBJ2-5|TRBD2|TRBV7-2|few
TGTGCCAGCAGCTTTCGATTGGGGGAGGGAGAGACCCAGTACTTC
CASSFRLGEGETQYF
>TRBJ2-6|-|TRBV30|few
TGTGCCTGGAGTGGCCCTGGGTGGGGGGCCAACGTCCTGACTTTC
CAWSGPGWGANVLTF
>TRBJ2-5|-|TRBV19|few
TGTGCCAGTAGCCTCGTTCTTGGGGATTTGGAGACCCAGTACTTC
CASSLVLGDLETQYF
>TRBJ2-2|-|TRBV5-1|few
TGCGCCAGCAGCGGCGGACTTTCGAACACCGGGGAGCTGTTTTTT
CASSGGLSNTGELFF
>TRBJ1-3|TRBD1|TRBV29-1|few
TGCAGCGCCGAAGGGACAGTCGGAAACACCATATATTTT
CSAEGTVGNTIYF
>TRBJ2-1|-|TRBV7-9|-
TGTGCCAGCAGCTTAGGAGCTGACAGGGAGCAGTTCTTC
CASSLGADREQFF
>TRBJ2-6|-|TRBV10-3|-
TGTGCCATCAGCAGGGATAAGGGGGCCAACGTCCTGACTTTC
CAISRDKGANVLTF
>TRBJ2-1|TRBD2|TRBV7-2|-
TGTGCCAGCAGCCCTAGCGGGGGGTGGTCCTACAATGAGCAGTTCTTC
CASSPSGGWSYNEQFF
>TRBJ1-4|-|TRBV7-9|-
TGTGCCAGCAGCTTAGAGGCGGGGGAGAATGAAAAACTGTTTTTT
CASSLEAGENEKLFF
>TRBJ2-2|-|TRBV9|-
TGTGCCAGCAGCGCCCGTGATGATGGGGGCACCGGGGAGCTGTTTTTT
CASSARDDGGTGELFF
>TRBJ2-7|-|TRBV6-1|few
TGTGCCAGCAGTGTGTTGGATAGGGCGGTGGACTCCTACGAGCAGTACTTC
CASSVLDRAVDSYEQYF
>TRBJ1-2|-|TRBV19|-
TGTGCCAGTAGTATAGGGACAGTCTATGGCTACACCTTC
CASSIGTVYGYTF
>TRBJ2-3|-|TRBV21-1|once
TGTGCCAGCAGCAAAGGACTAGCTCGAATAGATACGCAGTATTTT
CASSKGLARIDTQYF
>TRBJ2-1|-|TRBV5-1|-
TGCGCCAGCAGCTTGGTCCCTCCCGGGAAAAGGGGACAGTTCTTC
CASSLVPPGKRGQFF
>TRBJ1-1|-|TRBV19|-
TGTGCCAGTAGTATAGTGAGGGGAACTGAAGCTTTCTTT
CASSIVRGTEAFF
>TRBJ2-7|TRBD1|TRBV12-5|-
TGTGCTAGTGGTTCCGGGACAGCCTACGAGCAGTACTTC
CASGSGTAYEQYF
>TRBJ2-3|-|TRBV5-4|-
TGTGCCAGCAGCCAGGATACAGATACGCAGTATTTT
CASSQDTDTQYF
>TRBJ2-7|-|TRBV6-5|-
TGTGCCAGCAGTTACTCGCGAGGAGGGTCCAGGAACGAGCAGTACTTC
CASSYSRGGSRNEQYF
>TRBJ2-7|TRBD1|TRBV9|-
TGTGCCAGCAGCGTAGATGGGACAGGGGCTACCTACGAGCAGTACTTC
CASSVDGTGATYEQYF
>TRBJ2-3|TRBD1|TRBV5-1|few
TGCGCCAGCAGCTTAGGGACAGATGTTTCTAGCACAGATACGCAGTATTTT
CASSLGTDVSSTDTQYF
>TRBJ2-3|-|TRBV5-6|-
TGTGCCACCGGCCGACAGGGCACAGATACGCAGTATTTT
CATGRQGTDTQYF
>TRBJ2-1|-|TRBV11-2|few
TGTGCCAGCAGCCCCACGTCGAATGAGCAGTTCTTC
CASSPTSNEQFF
>TRBJ2-7|-|TRBV5-1|-
TGCGCCAGCAGCCCAGGACAGTCCCCCTCCTACGAGCAGTACTTC
CASSPGQSPSYEQYF
>TRBJ1-3|-|TRBV30|few
TGTGCCTGGAGTGTCCCTAGTAGCTCCTCCGGAAACACCATATATTTT
CAWSVPSSSSGNTIYF
>TRBJ1-6|-|TRBV19|-
TGTGCCAGTAGACTTCGAGGGCCAGATAATTCACCCCTCCACTTT
CASRLRGPDNSPLHF
>TRBJ1-5|TRBD1|TRBV6-5|-
TGTGCCAGCAGTCGAACCGGGACAGACAATCAGCCCCAGCATTTT
CASSRTGTDNQPQHF